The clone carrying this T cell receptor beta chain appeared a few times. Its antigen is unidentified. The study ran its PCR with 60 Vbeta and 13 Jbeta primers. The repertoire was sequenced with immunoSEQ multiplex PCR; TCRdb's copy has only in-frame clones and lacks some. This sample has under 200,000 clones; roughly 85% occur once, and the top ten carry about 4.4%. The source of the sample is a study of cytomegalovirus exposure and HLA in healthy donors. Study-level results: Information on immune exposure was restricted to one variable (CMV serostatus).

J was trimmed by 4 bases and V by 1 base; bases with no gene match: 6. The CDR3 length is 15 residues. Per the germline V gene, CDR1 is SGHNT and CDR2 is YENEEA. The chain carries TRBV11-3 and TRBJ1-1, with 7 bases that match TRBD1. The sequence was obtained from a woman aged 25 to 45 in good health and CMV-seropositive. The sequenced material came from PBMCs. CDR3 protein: CASSLGTGVVTEAFF. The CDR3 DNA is TGTGCCAGCAGCTTAGGCACAGGGGTAGTCACTGAAGCTTTCTTT. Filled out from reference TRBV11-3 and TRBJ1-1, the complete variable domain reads EAGVVQSPRYKIIEKKQPVAFWCNPISGHNTLYWYLQNLGQGPELLIRYENEEAVDDSQLPKDRFSAERLKGVDSTLKIQPAELGDSAVYLCASSLGTGVVTEAFFGQGTRLTVV.